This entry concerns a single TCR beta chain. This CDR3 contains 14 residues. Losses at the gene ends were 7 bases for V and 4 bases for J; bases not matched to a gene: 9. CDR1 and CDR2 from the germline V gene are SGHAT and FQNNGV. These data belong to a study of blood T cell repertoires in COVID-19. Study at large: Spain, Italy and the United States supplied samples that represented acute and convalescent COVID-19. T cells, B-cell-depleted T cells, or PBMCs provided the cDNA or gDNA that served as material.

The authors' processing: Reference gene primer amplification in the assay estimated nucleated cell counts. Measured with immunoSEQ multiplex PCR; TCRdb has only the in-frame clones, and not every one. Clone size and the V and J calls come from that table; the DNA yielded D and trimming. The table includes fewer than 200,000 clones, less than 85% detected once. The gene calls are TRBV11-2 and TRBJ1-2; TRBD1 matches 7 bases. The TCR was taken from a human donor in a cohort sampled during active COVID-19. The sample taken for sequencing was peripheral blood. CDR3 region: CASNPGTGVYGYTF. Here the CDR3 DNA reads TGTGCCAGCAACCCCGGCACAGGGGTCTATGGCTACACCTTC.